These T cell receptor beta chains were read from a single sample in a study of cytomegalovirus exposure and HLA in healthy donors. Using immunoSEQ multiplex PCR, the repertoire was profiled, and TCRdb retains in-frame clones only, with some absent. The sample has 200,000 to 250,000 clones; more than 60% are singletons. Material: PBMCs. The receptors were sampled from a woman in her twenties or thirties in good health and CMV-seronegative. CDR3s include the opening cysteine and the closing phenylalanine or tryptophan. D genes are given only for firm matches. Rows give clone size only sometimes, using once, few, many, or a class for an expanded clone.

>TRBV6-5|.|.|TRBJ2-7
CASSLRPEDEQYF
TGTGCCAGCAGTCTACGGCCGGAGGACGAGCAGTACTTC
>TRBV9|.|.|TRBJ2-1
CASSPWTGVQEQFF
TGTGCCAGCAGCCCATGGACCGGGGTCCAGGAGCAGTTCTTC
>TRBV11-2|TRBD2|.|TRBJ2-7
CASSSWTSGGTYEQYF
TGTGCCAGCAGCTCTTGGACTAGCGGGGGGACCTACGAGCAGTACTTC
>TRBV2|.|.|TRBJ1-5
CASSEQGQPQHF
TGTGCCAGCAGTGAACAGGGTCAGCCCCAGCATTTT
>TRBV30|.|.|TRBJ1-1
CAWSISPTATEAFF
TGTGCCTGGAGTATCTCACCCACTGCGACTGAAGCTTTCTTT
>TRBV5-4|.|.|TRBJ1-1
CASSPERVAEAFF
TGTGCCAGCAGCCCGGAGAGGGTAGCTGAAGCTTTCTTT
>TRBV6-5|TRBD2|.|TRBJ2-5
CASSPGLPLRETQYF
TGTGCCAGCAGTCCGGGACTACCTCTTAGAGAGACCCAGTACTTC
>TRBV20-1|.|.|TRBJ1-1
CSARAAVEAFF
TGCAGTGCTAGAGCGGCGGTAGAAGCTTTCTTT
>TRBV6-6|TRBD2|.|TRBJ2-1
CASSYVEREIGNEQFF
TGTGCCAGCAGTTACGTTGAGCGGGAGATAGGCAATGAGCAGTTCTTC
>TRBV19|TRBD1|.|TRBJ1-1
CASQRGPEAFF
TGTGCCAGTCAGAGGGGGCCTGAAGCTTTCTTT
>TRBV5-4|TRBD2|once|TRBJ2-5
CASSLVTSVQETQYF
TGTGCCAGCAGCTTGGTGACTAGCGTACAAGAGACCCAGTACTTC
>TRBV7-3|.|.|TRBJ2-6
CASSLTSGSGANVLTF
TGTGCCAGCAGCTTAACTAGTGGCTCTGGGGCCAACGTCCTGACTTTC
>TRBV4-1|.|.|TRBJ2-3
CASSQVGLATDTQYF
TGCGCCAGCAGCCAAGTTGGTCTAGCCACAGATACGCAGTATTTT
>TRBV7-2|TRBD1|.|TRBJ2-6
CASSQDRGLSGANVLTF
TGTGCCAGCAGCCAGGACAGGGGCCTATCTGGGGCCAACGTCCTGACTTTC
>TRBV7-2|TRBD2|.|TRBJ2-2
CASSTLAGGLSGELFF
TGTGCCAGCAGCACCCTAGCGGGGGGGCTGAGCGGGGAGCTGTTTTTT
>TRBV2|TRBD1|.|TRBJ1-6
CASNEDRDYSPLHF
TGTGCCAGCAATGAGGACAGGGATTATTCACCCCTCCACTTT
>TRBV6-5|TRBD1|.|TRBJ2-3
CASSYSGTGGTDTQYF
TGTGCCAGCAGTTACTCGGGGACAGGGGGTACAGATACGCAGTATTTT
>TRBV15|TRBD2|.|TRBJ2-5
CATSSGQRGGRETQYF
TGTGCCACCAGCAGCGGCCAGCGGGGGGGCCGGGAGACCCAGTACTTC
>TRBV6-5|.|.|TRBJ2-1
CASSLSGTVYNEQFF
TGTGCCAGCAGTTTATCCGGGACTGTCTACAATGAGCAGTTCTTC
>TRBV27|.|.|TRBJ2-2
CASSPTGPTGELFF
TGTGCCAGCAGTCCGACTGGCCCAACGGGGGAGCTGTTTTTT
>TRBV5-1|TRBD2|.|TRBJ2-1
CASSLDAFGGSSYNEQFF
TGCGCCAGCAGCTTGGATGCCTTCGGCGGGAGCTCCTACAATGAGCAGTTCTTC
>TRBV21-1|.|.|TRBJ2-1
CASSKVQELAVIF
TGTGCCAGCAGCAAAGTACAAGAACTAGCAGTGATCTTC
>TRBV30|TRBD2|.|TRBJ2-5
CAWSVTLSGYQETQYF
TGTGCCTGGAGTGTAACGCTTAGCGGGTACCAAGAGACCCAGTACTTC
>TRBV30|.|.|TRBJ1-2
CAWSVRQVGDGYTF
TGTGCCTGGAGTGTACGACAAGTTGGCGATGGCTACACCTTC
>TRBV27|TRBD1|.|TRBJ2-7
CASRTGTGSSEQYF
TGTGCCAGCAGGACCGGGACAGGGTCTAGCGAGCAGTACTTC
>TRBV10-3|TRBD2|.|TRBJ2-7
CATRPGLVGEQYF
TGTGCCACCCGACCGGGACTAGTGGGCGAGCAGTACTTC